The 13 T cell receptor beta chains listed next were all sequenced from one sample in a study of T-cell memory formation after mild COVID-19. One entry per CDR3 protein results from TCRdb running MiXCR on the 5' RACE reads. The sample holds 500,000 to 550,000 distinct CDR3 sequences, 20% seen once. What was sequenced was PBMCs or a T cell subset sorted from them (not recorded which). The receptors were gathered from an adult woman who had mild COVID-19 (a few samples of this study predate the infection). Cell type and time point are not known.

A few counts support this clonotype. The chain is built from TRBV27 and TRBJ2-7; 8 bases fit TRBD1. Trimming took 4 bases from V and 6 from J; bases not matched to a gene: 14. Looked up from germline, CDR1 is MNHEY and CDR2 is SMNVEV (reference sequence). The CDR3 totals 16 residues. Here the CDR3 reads CASSSIPGQVLGEQYF. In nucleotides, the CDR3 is TGTGCCAGCAGTTCAATCCCGGGACAGGTCCTAGGCGAGCAGTACTTC.

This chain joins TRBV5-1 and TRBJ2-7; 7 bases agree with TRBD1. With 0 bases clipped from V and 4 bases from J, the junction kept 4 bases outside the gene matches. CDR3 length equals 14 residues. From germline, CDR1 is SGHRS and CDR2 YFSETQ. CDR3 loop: CASSLGQGYYEQYF. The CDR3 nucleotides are TGCGCCAGCAGCTTGGGACAGGGCTATTACGAGCAGTACTTC. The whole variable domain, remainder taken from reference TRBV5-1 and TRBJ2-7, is KAGVTQTPRYLIKTRGQQVTLSCSPISGHRSVSWYQQTPGQGLQFLFEYFSETQRNKGNFPGRFSGRQFSNSRSEMNVSTLELGDSALYLCASSLGQGYYEQYFGPGTRLTVT.

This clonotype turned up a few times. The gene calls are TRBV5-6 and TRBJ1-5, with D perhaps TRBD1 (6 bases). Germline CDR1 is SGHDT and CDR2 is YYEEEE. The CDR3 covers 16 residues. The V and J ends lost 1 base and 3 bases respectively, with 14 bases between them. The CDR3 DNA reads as TGTGCCAGCAGCTTGTTCAGGGGAAATACCAATCAGCCCCAGCATTTT. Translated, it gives CASSLFRGNTNQPQHF. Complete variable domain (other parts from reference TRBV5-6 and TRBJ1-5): DAGVTQSPTHLIKTRGQQVTLRCSPKSGHDTVSWYQQALGQGPQFIFQYYEEEERQRGNFPDRFSGHQFPNYSSELNVNALLLGDSALYLCASSLFRGNTNQPQHFGDGTRLSIL.

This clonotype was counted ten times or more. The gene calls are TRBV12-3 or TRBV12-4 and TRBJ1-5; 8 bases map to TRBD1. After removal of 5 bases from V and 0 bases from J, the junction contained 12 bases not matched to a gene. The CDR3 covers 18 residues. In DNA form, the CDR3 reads TGTGCCAGCAGTACTGACAGGGGAGGATATGGTAGCAATCAGCCCCAGCATTTT. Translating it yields CASSTDRGGYGSNQPQHF.

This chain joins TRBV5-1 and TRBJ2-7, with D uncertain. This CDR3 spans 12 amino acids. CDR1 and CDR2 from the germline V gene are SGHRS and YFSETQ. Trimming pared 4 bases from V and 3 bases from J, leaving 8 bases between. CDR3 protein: CASSNIGYEQYF. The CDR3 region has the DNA TGCGCCAGCAGCAACATTGGCTACGAGCAGTACTTC.

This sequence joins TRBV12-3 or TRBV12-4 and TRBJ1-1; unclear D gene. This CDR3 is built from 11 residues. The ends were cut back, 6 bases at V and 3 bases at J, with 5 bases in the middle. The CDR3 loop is CASRRHTEAFF. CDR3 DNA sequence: TGTGCCAGCAGACGCCACACTGAAGCTTTCTTT.

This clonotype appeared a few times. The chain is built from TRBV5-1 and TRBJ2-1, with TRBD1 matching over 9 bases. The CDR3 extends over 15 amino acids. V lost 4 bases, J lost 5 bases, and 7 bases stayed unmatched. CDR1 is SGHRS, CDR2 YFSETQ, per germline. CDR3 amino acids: CASSQDRGLNNEQFF. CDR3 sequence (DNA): TGCGCCAGCAGCCAGGACAGGGGACTGAACAATGAGCAGTTCTTC.

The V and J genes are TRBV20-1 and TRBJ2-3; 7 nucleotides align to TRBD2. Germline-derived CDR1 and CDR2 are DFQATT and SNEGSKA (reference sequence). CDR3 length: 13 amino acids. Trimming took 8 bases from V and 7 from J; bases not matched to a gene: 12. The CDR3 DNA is TGCAGTCTAAGCGGGATGGGGGGTAATACGCAGTATTTT. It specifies CSLSGMGGNTQYF.

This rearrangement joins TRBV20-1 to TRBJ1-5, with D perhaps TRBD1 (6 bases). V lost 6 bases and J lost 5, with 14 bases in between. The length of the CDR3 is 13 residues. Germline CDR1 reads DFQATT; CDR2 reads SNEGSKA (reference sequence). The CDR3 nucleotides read TGCAGTGCCAAACAGGGAAGTGATCAGCCCCAGCATTTT. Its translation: CSAKQGSDQPQHF.

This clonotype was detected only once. For the CDR3, the DNA is TGTGCCAGCAGTTACTCAGCCAGGGCGAACACTGAAGCTTTCTTT. Residues: CASSYSARANTEAFF. The chain recombines TRBV6-5 with TRBJ1-1; D is possibly TRBD1 (5 bases). Germline CDR1 reads MNHEY; CDR2 reads SVGAGI. The CDR3 is made up of 15 amino acids. V was cut by 0 bases and J by 1 base, with 9 bases left in between.

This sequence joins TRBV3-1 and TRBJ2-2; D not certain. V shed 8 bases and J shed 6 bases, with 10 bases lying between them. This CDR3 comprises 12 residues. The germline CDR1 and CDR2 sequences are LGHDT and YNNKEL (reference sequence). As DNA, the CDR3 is TGTGCCAGCGCCCTTTGGGCCGGGGAGCTGTTTTTT. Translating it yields CASALWAGELFF.

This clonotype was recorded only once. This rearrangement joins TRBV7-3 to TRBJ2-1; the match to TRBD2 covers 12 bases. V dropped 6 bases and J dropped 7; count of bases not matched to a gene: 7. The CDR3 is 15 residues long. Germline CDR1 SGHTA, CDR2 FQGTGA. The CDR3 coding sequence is TGTGCCAGCAGACTGACTAGCGGGAGTCATAATGAGCAGTTCTTC. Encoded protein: CASRLTSGSHNEQFF. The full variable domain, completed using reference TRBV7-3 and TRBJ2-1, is GAGVSQTPSNKVTEKGKYVELRCDPISGHTALYWYRQSLGQGPEFLIYFQGTGAADDSGLPNDRFFAVRPEGSVSTLKIQRTERGDSAVYLCASRLTSGSHNEQFFGPGTRLTVL.

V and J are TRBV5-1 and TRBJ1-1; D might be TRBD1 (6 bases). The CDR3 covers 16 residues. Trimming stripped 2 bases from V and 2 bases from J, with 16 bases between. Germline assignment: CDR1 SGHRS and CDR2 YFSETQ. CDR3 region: CASSFVRDTKNTEAFF. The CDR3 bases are TGCGCCAGCAGCTTTGTCAGGGACACAAAAAACACTGAAGCTTTCTTT.